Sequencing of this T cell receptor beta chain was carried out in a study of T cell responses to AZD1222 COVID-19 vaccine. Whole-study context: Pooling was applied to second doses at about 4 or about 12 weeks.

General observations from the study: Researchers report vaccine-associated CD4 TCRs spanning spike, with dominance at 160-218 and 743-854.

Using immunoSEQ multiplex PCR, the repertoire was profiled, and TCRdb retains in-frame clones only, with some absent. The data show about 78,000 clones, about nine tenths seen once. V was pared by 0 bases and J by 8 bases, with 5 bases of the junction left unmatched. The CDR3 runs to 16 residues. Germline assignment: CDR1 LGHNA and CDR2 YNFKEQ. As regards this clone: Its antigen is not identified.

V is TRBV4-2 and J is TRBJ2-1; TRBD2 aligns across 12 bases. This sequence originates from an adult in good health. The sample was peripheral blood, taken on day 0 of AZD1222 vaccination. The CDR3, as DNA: TGTGCCAGCAGCCAAGAACTAGCGGGAGGAGGGGATGAGCAGTTCTTC. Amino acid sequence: CASSQELAGGGDEQFF.